This TCR beta chain comes out of a study of Graves' ophthalmopathy and Graves' hyperthyroidism. Study as a whole: There was a collection of peripheral blood at initial diagnosis, before any treatment.

Where ophthalmopathy was present, donors had moderate-to-severe activity, CAS ≥3, NOSPECS ≥4 and duration under 3 months. The authors used Ficoll-Paque density gradient centrifugation to separate PBMCs. The input was more than 7.5 ml of fresh peripheral blood. The sample holds many counts of this clonotype. The ends were cut back, 1 base at V and 5 bases at J, with 15 bases in the middle. CDR3 length: 15 residues. Germline V gene data show CDR1 as MNHNS and CDR2 as SASEGT. Amplification targeted the TCR beta CDR3 regions, with RNA transcripts as the source material. In the first round, RT-PCR was carried out with HTBI primers, and a multiplex PCR formed the second round. TCRdb passed the multiplex PCR reads through MiXCR, listing each CDR3 protein once. The sample has hundreds of thousands of distinct CDR3 sequences, around an eighth seen once; the top ten hold over 8%.

This sequence joins TRBV6-1 and TRBJ2-7; no clear D gene. Sequencing input: blood. This clonotype was obtained from a woman in her twenties or thirties with Graves' ophthalmopathy. CDR3 DNA sequence: TGTGCCAGCAGTGAAGACGGCAGGAGACGGGACGAGCAGTACTTC. Translation: CASSEDGRRRDEQYF.